What follows are 23 T cell receptor beta chains derived from one specimen sequenced in a study of molecular identifiers for immune sequencing clone quantification. TCRdb re-called the PCR reads with MiXCR, one entry per CDR3 protein. Of more than 250,000 distinct CDR3 sequences listed, around a fifth are singletons. The sample consisted of naive CD8+ T cells from blood, with Jurkat cell RNA spiked in. Subset denoted: FACS-sorted CD8+CD4-CCR7+CD45RA+ naive T cells. The receptors stem from a human donor in good health. Some libraries in this study had Jurkat cell RNA spiked in.

The chain is built from TRBV27 and TRBJ1-1; D is unclear. The CDR3 sequence is 13 residues long. With 6 bases removed from V and 1 base from J, the gap between germline ends came to 9 bases. The V gene's germline CDR1 is MNHEY and CDR2 SMNVEV (reference sequence). This CDR3 reads CASRWNANTEAFF. CDR3 in DNA: TGTGCCAGCAGGTGGAACGCGAACACTGAAGCTTTCTTT.

The rearrangement uses TRBV28 and TRBJ2-5, with a weak D call TRBD2 (5 bases). Germline CDR1 reads MDHEN; CDR2 reads SYDVKM. The V end was cut by 2 bases, the J end by 1 base, with 20 bases between. This CDR3 has 18 amino acids. The CDR3 bases are TGTGCCAGCAGTTTAGTTGTCGGACCACGGGAAGGCCAAGAGACCCAGTACTTC. It encodes CASSLVVGPREGQETQYF. Looking up the rest from reference TRBV28 and TRBJ2-5 gives the full variable domain: DVKVTQSSRYLVKRTGEKVFLECVQDMDHENMFWYRQDPGLGLRLIYFSYDVKMKEKGDIPEGYSVSREKKERFSLILESASTNQTSMYLCASSLVVGPREGQETQYFGPGTRLLVL.

This clonotype was seen ten or more times. The V gene is TRBV7-2, the J gene TRBJ1-6, with D perhaps TRBD1 (5 bases). Trimming stripped 4 bases from V and 9 bases from J, with 7 bases between. CDR3 size: 12 residues. CDR1 is SGHTA, CDR2 FQGNSA, per germline. The DNA of the CDR3 is TGTGCCAGCAGCTGGGGCGGTTCACCCCTCCACTTT. Translated, it gives CASSWGGSPLHF.

This clonotype appeared many times. The chain has TRBV5-5 and TRBJ2-1; the D is unclear. V was clipped by 2 bases and J by 5 bases, with 14 bases between them. The CDR3 extends over 15 amino acids. The V gene's germline CDR1 is SGHKS and CDR2 YYEKEE (reference sequence). CDR3 in DNA: TGTGCCAGCAGCTTTATAAGGGCACCGAACAATGAGCAGTTCTTC. Its translation is CASSFIRAPNNEQFF.

This clonotype has at least ten counts. The chain couples TRBV12-3 or TRBV12-4 to TRBJ2-5; D not resolved. The V gene lost 1 base and the J gene lost 1 base, with 10 bases spanning the gap. The CDR3 covers 15 residues. The CDR3, as DNA: TGTGCCAGCAGTTTAGTGGAGTGGGCCCAAGAGACCCAGTACTTC. This codes for CASSLVEWAQETQYF.

This clonotype occurred many times. The chain couples TRBV28 to TRBJ2-5; 7 bases fit TRBD1. Losses at the gene ends were 5 bases for V and 2 bases for J; bases not matched to a gene: 11. Per germline, CDR1 MDHEN and CDR2 SYDVKM. The CDR3 runs to 16 residues. Written as DNA, the CDR3 is TGTGCCAGCAGTCTCTTGACTTGGACAGGTCAAGAGACCCAGTACTTC. Amino acid sequence: CASSLLTWTGQETQYF.

The chain recombines TRBV2 with TRBJ2-2; the D gene is possibly TRBD1 (5 bases). This CDR3 is built from 14 residues. Trimming left V 9 bases short and J 2 bases short, with 13 bases between. The germline CDR1 and CDR2 sequences are SNHLY and FYNNEI. DNA for the CDR3: TGTGCCAGTTGGACAAGGTCAAACACCGGGGAGCTGTTTTTT. This sequence encodes CASWTRSNTGELFF.

This clonotype was counted at least ten times. This rearrangement joins TRBV7-6 to TRBJ1-1; TRBD1 might be the D (5 bases). The germline V gene encodes CDR1 SGHVS and CDR2 FNYEAQ. V lost 5 bases and J 6 bases, leaving 16 bases between the germline ends. There are 14 residues in the CDR3. The CDR3 DNA follows: TGTGCCAGCAGCCTGGGACCGCGAGGGGCTGAAGCTTTCTTT. It specifies CASSLGPRGAEAFF.

For this clonotype: One junction end disagrees with the germline gene, perhaps due to a read error. This chain connects TRBV4-1 to TRBJ2-7; the D call may be TRBD1 or TRBD2 (5 bases each). Germline V CDR1 and CDR2: MGHRA, YSYEKL. The CDR3 extends over 15 amino acids. The CDR3: CAGSQTGTGPYEQYF. CDR3 in DNA: TGCGCCGGCAGCCAGACCGGGACGGGGCCCTACGAGCAGTACTTC.

Many counts were recorded for this clonotype. This chain uses TRBV6-2 or TRBV6-3 with TRBJ2-7; 10 nucleotides align to TRBD2. Germline V gene sequence: CDR1 MNHEY, CDR2 SVGEGT. V lost 5 bases and J lost 3; bases outside the gene matches: 4. This CDR3 has 14 amino acids. CDR3 region: CASSPGTSDYEQYF. DNA of the CDR3: TGTGCCAGCAGTCCCGGGACTAGCGACTACGAGCAGTACTTC.

This clonotype was recorded at least ten times. The chain links TRBV24-1 to TRBJ1-5; D call uncertain. In germline, CDR1 is KGHDR, CDR2 SFDVKD. The CDR3 contains 14 residues. Trimming took 3 bases from V and 4 from J, leaving 9 bases between them. The CDR3 is CATSDLTGNQPQHF. The CDR3, as DNA: TGTGCCACCAGTGATCTGACGGGGAATCAGCCCCAGCATTTT.

At least ten counts were recorded for this clonotype. This chain uses TRBV5-4 with TRBJ1-2; D unclear. The CDR3 consists of 15 residues. Germline loops: CDR1 SGHNT, CDR2 YYREEE (reference sequence). V lost 1 base, J lost 4 bases, and 14 bases lay in between. For the CDR3, the DNA is TGTGCCAGCAGCTTGCAGTCAACAGTCTCCTATGGCTACACCTTC. This gives the protein CASSLQSTVSYGYTF.

About this clonotype: A much bigger clone sits one base away, suggesting this may be a read error. This chain joins TRBV24-1 and TRBJ1-1; the D gene is possibly TRBD1 (6 bases). The CDR3 is 13 residues long. Germline V gene sequence: CDR1 KGHDR, CDR2 SFDVKD. CDR3: CDTKDSQNTEAFF. The CDR3 DNA sequence: TGTGACACCAAGGACAGCCAGAACACTGAAGCTTTCTTT.

In this sample, this clonotype turned up many times. The rearrangement uses TRBV7-9 and TRBJ1-1; TRBD1 agrees at 9 bases. Per germline, CDR1 SEHNR and CDR2 FQNEAQ (reference sequence). The CDR3 runs to 18 residues. Trimming took 4 bases from V and 5 from J; bases not matched to a gene: 17. The CDR3 bases are TGTGCCAGCAGCTCCATAACAGGGGGCTTTGGGGTATGGACTGAAGCTTTCTTT. Its translation is CASSSITGGFGVWTEAFF. Looking up the rest from reference TRBV7-9 and TRBJ1-1 gives the full variable domain: DTGVSQNPRHKITKRGQNVTFRCDPISEHNRLYWYRQTLGQGPEFLTYFQNEAQLEKSRLLSDRFSAERPKGSFSTLEIQRTEQGDSAMYLCASSSITGGFGVWTEAFFGQGTRLTVV.

This clonotype was observed a few times. The chain uses TRBV10-3 and TRBJ2-3, with 9 nucleotides matching TRBD2. After removal of 2 bases from V and 0 bases from J, the junction contained 18 bases not matched to a gene. The CDR3 sequence is 21 residues long. Germline V gene sequence: CDR1 ENHRY, CDR2 SYGVKD. The DNA for the CDR3 is TGTGCCATCAGTGAGGTCCCTATCGGAGCGGGGGGTGACGCTAGCACAGATACGCAGTATTTT. This codes for CAISEVPIGAGGDASTDTQYF.

The sample holds many counts of this clonotype. V usage is TRBV4-3 and J usage is TRBJ2-7; D is uncertain. V lost 0 bases and J 1 base, leaving 16 bases between the germline ends. This CDR3 comprises 17 residues. The germline gives CDR1 LGHNA, CDR2 YSLEER. The chain's CDR3 is CASSQDLQSQGSYEQYF. CDR3 DNA: TGCGCCAGCAGCCAAGATCTTCAGAGCCAAGGGTCCTACGAGCAGTACTTC.

Many counts were recorded for this clonotype. The CDR3 nucleotides are TGTGCCAGCAGCTTCCCAGGCATTAACTATGGCTACACCTTC. Protein product: CASSFPGINYGYTF. V and J are TRBV5-6 and TRBJ1-2; D is uncertain. The V end lost 2 bases, the J end lost 1 base, and 9 bases lay between the germline ends. Germline CDR1 SGHDT, CDR2 YYEEEE. The length of the CDR3 is 14 residues.

This clonotype has ten or more counts. The chain links TRBV5-4 to TRBJ2-3, with 8 bases matching TRBD2. The CDR3 spans 16 residues. V was pared by 0 bases and J by 3 bases, with 6 bases of the junction left unmatched. Germline CDR1 is SGHNT and CDR2 is YYREEE (reference sequence). CDR3 in amino acids: CASSLASGSVTDTQYF. The CDR3 bases are TGTGCCAGCAGCTTGGCCAGCGGGAGTGTTACAGATACGCAGTATTTT. Full variable domain (remainder filled in from reference TRBV5-4 and TRBJ2-3): ETGVTQSPTHLIKTRGQQVTLRCSSQSGHNTVSWYQQALGQGPQFIFQYYREEENGRGNFPPRFSGLQFPNYSSELNVNALELDDSALYLCASSLASGSVTDTQYFGPGTRLTVL.

Comment on this clonotype: Just one base apart from a much larger clone, this may be a read error. The chain recombines TRBV28 with TRBJ1-5; D ambiguous. Germline CDR1 is MDHEN and CDR2 is SYDVKM. This CDR3 is 11 amino acids long. The CDR3 sequence is CASSFLQPRHF. The CDR3 DNA reads TGTGCCAGCAGTTTTCTTCAGCCCCGGCATTTT.

This clonotype was observed a few times. The rearrangement uses TRBV13 and TRBJ2-5, with D possibly being TRBD1 (6 bases). Germline loops: CDR1 PRHDT, CDR2 FYEKMQ (reference sequence). V lost 3 bases and J 5 bases, leaving 16 bases between the germline ends. This CDR3 comprises 15 residues. This CDR3 reads CASSFGGGKQETQYF. The CDR3 DNA is TGTGCCAGCAGCTTTGGTGGGGGCAAGCAGGAGACCCAGTACTTC.

About this clonotype: This may come from a read error, since a much larger clone is one base off. The chain links TRBV20-1 to TRBJ2-7; TRBD1 matches at 8 bases. The junction had 9 bases not matched to a gene; V was cut back by 4 bases and J by 1 base. In germline, CDR1 is DFQATT, CDR2 SNEGSKA (reference sequence). This CDR3 is 15 amino acids long. In DNA form, the CDR3 reads TGCAGTGCTAATTCCCAGGGGACAGGATCCTACGAGCAGTACTTC. This translates into CSANSQGTGSYEQYF.

Many counts were recorded for this clonotype. The rearrangement uses TRBV11-2 and TRBJ2-7; D unresolved. The CDR3 covers 14 residues. Trimming took off 1 base at V and 4 bases at J, with 11 bases between the two ends. Germline values: CDR1 SGHAT, CDR2 FQNNGV. CDR3 in amino acids: CASSLADPAYEQYF. The CDR3 nucleotides are TGTGCCAGCAGCTTAGCCGACCCCGCGTACGAGCAGTACTTC.

This clonotype was seen more than once but under ten times. V usage is TRBV9 and J usage is TRBJ1-6; D call uncertain. The V gene lost 3 bases and the J gene lost 6 bases, with 13 bases spanning the gap. This CDR3 is 15 amino acids long. CDR1 is SGDLS and CDR2 is YYNGEE in the germline V gene. CDR3 nucleotides: TGTGCCAGCAGCGCCCGACAAGGTCTTAATTCACCCCTCCACTTT. Translated, it gives CASSARQGLNSPLHF.